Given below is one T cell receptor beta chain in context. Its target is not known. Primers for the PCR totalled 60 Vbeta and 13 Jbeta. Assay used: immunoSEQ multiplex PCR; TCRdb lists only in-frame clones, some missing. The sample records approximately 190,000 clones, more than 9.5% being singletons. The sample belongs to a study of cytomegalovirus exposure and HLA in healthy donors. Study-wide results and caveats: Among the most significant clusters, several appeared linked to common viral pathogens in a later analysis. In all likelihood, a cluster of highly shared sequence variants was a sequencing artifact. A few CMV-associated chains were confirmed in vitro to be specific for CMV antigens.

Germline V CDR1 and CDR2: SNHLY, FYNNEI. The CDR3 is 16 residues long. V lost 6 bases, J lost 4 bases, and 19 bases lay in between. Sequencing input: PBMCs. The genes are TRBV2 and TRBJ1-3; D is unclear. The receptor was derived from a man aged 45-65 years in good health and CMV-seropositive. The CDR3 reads CASSPGGAGRGNTIYF. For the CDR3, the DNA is TGTGCCAGCAGCCCCGGAGGCGCCGGGAGAGGAAACACCATATATTTT.